The 19 T cell receptor beta chains below all came from one sample that was sequenced in a study of OX40 agonist ivuxolimab in advanced cancers. Only in-frame clones appear in the TCRdb table, and some are missing; sequencing was by immunoSEQ multiplex PCR. The table lists 45,000 to 60,000 clones, 82% of them singletons. The source was CD4+ or CD8+ T cells sorted from blood, collected in a trial of the OX40 agonist ivuxolimab. Receptor source: an adult with an advanced solid tumor such as melanoma, head and neck, liver or kidney cancer.

The gene calls are TRBV19 and TRBJ1-1; D not certain. V was pared by 7 bases and J by 7 bases, with 16 bases between. CDR1 and CDR2 (germline): LNHDA, SQIVND (reference sequence). CDR3 size: 13 residues. This chain's CDR3 is CASTAIQQSEAFF. The CDR3, as DNA: TGTGCCAGTACCGCGATTCAACAGAGTGAAGCTTTCTTT.

CDR3 loop: CASSLNQDYEQYF. The CDR3 region has the DNA TGTGCCAGCAGCTTAAACCAGGACTACGAGCAGTACTTC. J is TRBJ2-7 and V is TRBV7-2; the D is unclear. With 2 bases removed from V and 3 bases from J, the gap between germline ends came to 8 bases. The CDR3 runs 13 residues. The germline V gene encodes CDR1 SGHTA and CDR2 FQGNSA. Filled out from reference TRBV7-2 and TRBJ2-7, the complete variable domain reads GAGVSQSPSNKVTEKGKDVELRCDPISGHTALYWYRQSLGQGLEFLIYFQGNSAPDKSGLPSDRFSAERTGGSVSTLTIQRTQQEDSAVYLCASSLNQDYEQYFGPGTRLTVT.

The chain uses TRBV30 and TRBJ1-2, with D unresolved. Trimming left V 5 bases short and J 3 bases short, with 13 bases between. This CDR3 contains 13 residues. Germline CDR1 GTSNPN, CDR2 SVGIG (reference sequence). DNA for the CDR3: TGTGCCTGGGTCGGGCAGGCGCACTATGGCTACACCTTC. This gives the protein CAWVGQAHYGYTF. Supplemented by reference TRBV30 and TRBJ1-2, the full variable domain reads SQTIHQWPATLVQPVGSPLSLECTVEGTSNPNLYWYRQAAGRGLQLLFYSVGIGQISSEVPQNLSASRPQDRQFILSSKKLLLSDSGFYLCAWVGQAHYGYTFGSGTRLTVV.

The J gene is TRBJ1-4, the V gene TRBV7-8; D unclear. This CDR3 comprises 14 residues. Trimming left V 4 bases short and J 6 bases short, with 12 bases between. Germline lookup yields CDR1 SGHVS and CDR2 FQNEAQ. The CDR3 sequence is CASSSREAYEKLFF. The CDR3 DNA sequence: TGTGCCAGCAGCTCCCGGGAGGCTTATGAAAAACTGTTTTTT.

In this sample, this clone turned up once. The gene calls are TRBV7-3 and TRBJ1-2, with D tentatively TRBD1 (5 bases). Germline values: CDR1 SGHTA, CDR2 FQGTGA. Trimming stripped 2 bases from V and 3 bases from J, with 16 bases between. The CDR3 contains 16 residues. The CDR3 reads CASSLGGAGTDYGYTF. CDR3 sequence (DNA): TGTGCCAGCAGCTTAGGGGGAGCCGGGACGGACTATGGCTACACCTTC. The whole variable domain, remainder taken from reference TRBV7-3 and TRBJ1-2, is GAGVSQTPSNKVTEKGKYVELRCDPISGHTALYWYRQSLGQGPEFLIYFQGTGAADDSGLPNDRFFAVRPEGSVSTLKIQRTERGDSAVYLCASSLGGAGTDYGYTFGSGTRLTVV.

V gene TRBV7-9 combines with J gene TRBJ1-1, with D unclear. Deletions cut 1 base from V and 7 bases from J, with 7 bases between. From germline, CDR1 is SEHNR and CDR2 FQNEAQ (reference sequence). The CDR3 is made up of 12 amino acids. Written as DNA, the CDR3 is TGTGCCAGCAGCTTAGTGGCGAGTGAAGCTTTCTTT. Amino acid sequence: CASSLVASEAFF.

The table lists this clone with a count of one. The chain carries TRBV7-2 and TRBJ2-7; TRBD2 matches at 15 bases. CDR1 is SGHTA, CDR2 FQGNSA, per germline. The length of the CDR3 is 15 residues. V lost 2 bases, J lost 8 bases, and 4 bases stayed unmatched. CDR3 DNA: TGTGCCAGCAGCTTACCGGGGACTAGCGGGAGGCAGCAGTACTTC. Translation gives CASSLPGTSGRQQYF.

The chain is built from TRBV11-1 and TRBJ2-3; D is perhaps TRBD1 (5 bases). The CDR3 runs 15 residues. Germline CDR1 SGHAT, CDR2 FQDESV (reference sequence). The ends were cut back, 3 bases at V and 2 bases at J, with 12 bases in the middle. CDR3 in amino acids: CASSLYRSNTDTQYF. The CDR3 bases are TGTGCCAGCAGCTTGTACAGGTCAAACACAGATACGCAGTATTTT.

This chain links TRBV6-1 with TRBJ1-6, with D possibly matching TRBD1 (6 bases). Trimming cost V 4 bases and J 9 bases, with 16 bases left between them. This CDR3 contains 15 residues. CDR1 MNHNS and CDR2 SASEGT come from the germline V gene. The chain's CDR3 is CASSGLRGGSSPLHF. CDR3 coding DNA: TGTGCCAGCAGTGGCCTGAGAGGGGGGAGTTCACCCCTCCACTTT.

This clone was observed a single time. This sequence joins TRBV30 and TRBJ1-6; D is ambiguous. Germline CDR1 is GTSNPN and CDR2 is SVGIG (reference sequence). This CDR3 has 16 amino acids. Trimming shortened V by 0 bases and J by 4 bases, and 13 bases separated the two germline ends. The CDR3 reads CAWSVLDDLYNSPLHF. Here the CDR3 DNA reads TGTGCCTGGAGTGTACTTGACGACCTTTATAATTCACCCCTCCACTTT.

This clone turned up a few times. This chain uses TRBV5-5 with TRBJ2-7, with a tentative D call TRBD2 (5 bases). V was cut by 0 bases and J by 2 bases, with 12 bases left in between. This CDR3 has 15 residues. Germline V gene sequence: CDR1 SGHKS, CDR2 YYEKEE (reference sequence). For the CDR3, the DNA is TGTGCCAGCAGCTTGGATCGCGGGCCGACCTACGAGCAGTACTTC. Its translation is CASSLDRGPTYEQYF.

V is TRBV5-6 and J is TRBJ2-2, with 11 bases matching TRBD1. Germline V gene sequence: CDR1 SGHDT, CDR2 YYEEEE. V lost 0 bases, J lost 6 bases, and 1 base stayed unmatched. The CDR3 contains 15 residues. The CDR3 is CASSLGTGGAGELFF. The CDR3 DNA sequence: TGTGCCAGCAGCTTGGGGACAGGGGGCGCCGGGGAGCTGTTTTTT.

The rearrangement joins TRBV19 to TRBJ2-1, with D possibly being TRBD1 or TRBD2 (5 bases each). This CDR3 region has 14 residues. The V gene lost 2 bases and the J gene lost 7 bases, with 12 bases spanning the gap. Germline assignment: CDR1 LNHDA and CDR2 SQIVND (reference sequence). The CDR3 region has the DNA TGTGCCAGTAGTATATCAGGGACCAGAAATGAGCAGTTCTTC. Translated, it gives CASSISGTRNEQFF.

On this clone itself: The germline gene is not matched at one end of the junction; a read error may be the cause. V usage is TRBV7-8 and J usage is TRBJ2-2; possible D gene TRBD2, 6 bases. This CDR3 has 14 residues. CDR1 and CDR2 (germline): SGHVS, FQNEAQ. The DNA of the CDR3 is TGTGCCAGCAGCTTAACGACAACAGACGGGGGGCTGTTTTTT. Translating it yields CASSLTTTDGGLFF.

The chain combines TRBV4-3 with TRBJ1-1; the D gene is possibly TRBD1 (6 bases). Germline loops: CDR1 LGHNA, CDR2 YSLEER. Between the trimmed V and J ends, which lost 4 bases and 0 bases, there was a span of 15 bases. There are 16 residues in the CDR3. The CDR3 sequence is CASSRGQGILNTEAFF. The CDR3 DNA reads TGCGCCAGCAGCCGAGGTCAGGGGATATTGAACACTGAAGCTTTCTTT.

The chain carries TRBV7-6 and TRBJ2-5, with a possible D match to TRBD2 (5 bases). The V and J ends lost 4 bases and 2 bases respectively, with 17 bases between them. The CDR3 is 16 residues long. The V gene's germline CDR1 is SGHVS and CDR2 FNYEAQ. CDR3 sequence: CASSSQASSQQETQYF. CDR3 nucleotides: TGTGCCAGCAGCTCCCAAGCGTCTAGCCAGCAAGAGACCCAGTACTTC. Looking up the rest from reference TRBV7-6 and TRBJ2-5 gives the full variable domain: GAGVSQSPRYKVTKRGQDVALRCDPISGHVSLYWYRQALGQGPEFLTYFNYEAQQDKSGLPNDRFSAERPEGSISTLTIQRTEQRDSAMYRCASSSQASSQQETQYFGPGTRLLVL.

The gene calls are TRBV4-1 and TRBJ2-4, with 9 bases aligning to TRBD1. The CDR3 covers 15 residues. The germline V gene has CDR1 MGHRA and CDR2 YSYEKL. V lost 4 bases to trimming and J lost 7 bases; unmatched junction nucleotides: 8. CDR3 coding DNA: TGCGCCAGCAGCCCGGGACAGGGACCCCCCAACATTCAGTACTTC. The encoded protein is CASSPGQGPPNIQYF.

This clone was counted once. The chain recombines TRBV6-1 with TRBJ1-5; unclear D gene. Germline CDR1 MNHNS, CDR2 SASEGT. Trimming took off 6 bases at V and 2 bases at J, with 14 bases between the two ends. The CDR3 covers 15 residues. The CDR3 is CASSVLAARNQPQHF. For the CDR3, the DNA is TGTGCCAGCAGCGTTTTGGCAGCGCGCAATCAGCCCCAGCATTTT.

This chain joins TRBV7-2 and TRBJ2-1; D possibly uses TRBD1 or TRBD2 (5 bases each). This CDR3 is 12 amino acids long. With 4 bases removed from V and 8 bases from J, the gap between germline ends came to 9 bases. Germline loops: CDR1 SGHTA, CDR2 FQGNSA. The CDR3 nucleotides are TGTGCCAGCAGCTCCCTGGGGGATGAGCAGTTCTTC. This encodes CASSSLGDEQFF.